This TCR beta chain was captured by sequencing in a study of beta chain features in type 1 diabetes (dated by TCRdb to 2017 to 2018). Background for the entire study: Mean age, gender distribution, total cell number and subset yield did not differ between patients and healthy donors. In the study, TCRB repertoires of sorted circulating CD4+ T cell subsets from recently diagnosed type 1 diabetes patients were compared with those of matched healthy donors. A total of around 100 million sorted cells were examined across all samples, and RNA yield correlated strongly with the number of cells per subset. Naive and central memory subsets were obtained from all 30 or so donors, but regulatory and stem cell-like memory subsets were isolated from only 8 patients and roughly 8 healthy donors. What the research found in general, with its limitations: Type 1 diabetes patients showed a moderate but significant shortening of TCRB CDR3 length in all four CD4+ subsets. Shorter templates might be favored by PCR, yet because patient and control samples were amplified and corrected together, any such skew would affect both groups equally. Fewer insertions and more nucleotide deletions at VDJ recombination sites were observed in patients with type 1 diabetes, implying thymic rearrangement abnormalities. Because cDNA was sequenced instead of genomic DNA, activated cells with high expression could be over-represented, although the groups did not differ in activation or CD3 levels. Naive, central memory and regulatory TCRB repertoires appeared more similar among patients than among healthy donors. Only small numbers of individuals were included in the HLA sub-analyses, which left unresolved whether HLA type had any influence on TCRB rearrangement.

Each donor gave one peripheral blood draw, approximately 120 mL on average, collected into heparinised tubes. Using a panel that included CD45RO, CCR7, CD25, CD127, CD95 and CD27, naive, central memory, regulatory and stem cell-like memory CD4+ T cells were sorted on a BD FACSAria II. All sorted populations exceeded 95% purity. Right away, PBMCs were isolated by Lymphoprep density gradient centrifugation and were stained directly, with no culture step. Samples were stained and sorted in pairs, with one healthy donor and one patient per experiment, so that batch effects were minimized. The table lists this clone with a few counts. There is no known antigen for this receptor. It has no much larger one-base neighbor in the sample; base qualities were not kept. The entire amount of isolated RNA was reverse transcribed using the High Capacity cDNA Reverse Transcription Kit, so the sequenced TCRB transcripts were expressed ones. Deep immunoSEQ sequencing was performed on naive, central memory and regulatory T cell samples, with an average of around 3.4 million total reads per sample. Sorted cells were lysed in RLT buffer and RNA was extracted with DNase-treated RNeasy Micro or Mini kits, depending on cell number. To prevent cross-contamination, every cell subset was processed on its own, while patient and healthy donor samples were processed together. The immunoSEQ multiplex PCR was used to amplify TCRB sequences from cDNA, yielding 87-bp fragments that span the CDR3 region. Sequencing of the amplicons was done on the Illumina HiSeq platform. Under the source paper's analysis protocol: Synthetic template baselines were used to correct PCR bias computationally, reads within Hamming distance 2 were collapsed, and singletons that could not be merged were discarded. By aligning reads against IMGT, V, D and J genes, CDR3 length, and insertions or deletions at six rearrangement sites were assigned. Within each subset, clonotype counts were normalized to the number of sorted cells before true diversity and Gini coefficients were calculated with the tcR R package. The overlap coefficient, calculated on TCRB nucleotide sequences, was used to quantify repertoire sharing. This is the immuneACCESS table as TCRdb keeps it, with only in-frame sequences that have V and J called. A part of the clones is gone; compared with another copy, unresolved V genes explain less than half, and the rest is unexplained. V and J calls and clone size come straight from that table; D and trimming were deduced from the DNA. This sample gives approximately 160,000 clones in total; 9% to 12% of them show up just once. The ten largest account for approximately 0.46% of the sample.

CDR1 and CDR2, looked up from the germline V gene, are SGHVS and FQNEAQ. The germline ends are 9 bases apart after V is trimmed by 1 base and J by 5 bases. Inclusive of the bounding cysteine and phenylalanine, the CDR3 is 13 residues long. The CDR3 DNA has 39 bases and is translated from base 1. This chain is built from TRBV7-8 and TRBJ2-7, with TRBD1 as a weak D call on 6 bases. The origin of this receptor is a man aged 25-45 years with type 1 diabetes. The sample was central memory CD4+ T cells from blood. In nucleotides, the sequence is TGTGCCAGCAGCTTAGGGGGGCGAGACGAGCAGTACTTC. Translated, this is CASSLGGRDEQYF.